This is a list of T cell receptor beta chains from one sample in a study of CD8+ T cells in alopecia areata. The repertoire was sequenced with immunoSEQ multiplex PCR; TCRdb's copy has only in-frame clones and lacks some. This sample has tens of thousands of clones, with about 70% found just once. Sequencing used CD8+ T cells sorted from blood, obtained between weeks 44 and 45, from a patient treated with tofacitinib. Receptors originate from a human donor with alopecia areata. The CDR3 runs from the conserved cysteine through the conserved F or W. The D gene is left open where the match is weak. Only part of the rows carry a size: once, few, many, or a class if the clone is expanded.

CDR3 protein: CASSWNPVNTGELFF; CDR3 DNA: TGTGCCAGCAGTTGGAACCCCGTGAACACCGGGGAGCTGTTTTTT; J gene: TRBJ2-2; clone size: -; V gene: TRBV2; D gene: -
CDR3 protein: CASSVSRDAEKLFF; CDR3 DNA: TGTGCCAGCAGCGTAAGCCGGGACGCTGAAAAACTGTTTTTT; J gene: TRBJ1-4; clone size: -; V gene: TRBV9; D gene: -
CDR3 protein: CSVEGGGAYEAFF; CDR3 DNA: TGCAGCGTTGAAGGAGGAGGGGCTTATGAAGCTTTCTTT; J gene: TRBJ1-1; clone size: -; V gene: TRBV29-1; D gene: -
CDR3 protein: CASSGAPDSYSNQPQHF; CDR3 DNA: TGTGCCAGCAGTGGGGCCCCGGACAGCTATAGCAATCAGCCCCAGCATTTT; J gene: TRBJ1-5; clone size: few; V gene: TRBV2; D gene: -
CDR3 protein: CASSPGNSYTDTQYF; CDR3 DNA: TGTGCCAGCTCCCCGGGAAACTCCTACACAGATACGCAGTATTTT; J gene: TRBJ2-3; clone size: once; V gene: TRBV18; D gene: -
CDR3 protein: CSVVGGFVNEQFF; CDR3 DNA: TGCAGCGTTGTAGGGGGCTTCGTCAATGAGCAGTTCTTC; J gene: TRBJ2-1; clone size: few; V gene: TRBV29-1; D gene: TRBD1
CDR3 protein: CSADSSNYGYTF; CDR3 DNA: TGCAGCGCTGACAGCAGTAACTATGGCTACACCTTC; J gene: TRBJ1-2; clone size: -; V gene: TRBV29-1; D gene: -
CDR3 protein: CAISDRDSSYEQYF; CDR3 DNA: TGTGCCATCAGTGACAGGGATTCCTCCTACGAGCAGTACTTC; J gene: TRBJ2-7; clone size: -; V gene: TRBV10-3; D gene: -
CDR3 protein: CASSQVPGTAYNEQFF; CDR3 DNA: TGCGCCAGCAGCCAAGTTCCCGGGACAGCTTACAATGAGCAGTTCTTC; J gene: TRBJ2-1; clone size: -; V gene: TRBV4-3; D gene: TRBD1
CDR3 protein: CASSPLAVDGSNQPQHF; CDR3 DNA: TGTGCCAGCAGCCCCCTCGCCGTTGACGGAAGCAATCAGCCCCAGCATTTT; J gene: TRBJ1-5; clone size: -; V gene: TRBV27; D gene: -
CDR3 protein: CASSASRETLFYEQYF; CDR3 DNA: TGTGCCAGCAGCGCAAGCAGGGAAACCCTTTTCTACGAGCAGTACTTC; J gene: TRBJ2-7; clone size: -; V gene: TRBV14; D gene: -
CDR3 protein: CASSFGRDTQYF; CDR3 DNA: TGCGCCAGCAGCTTTGGGCGAGATACGCAGTATTTT; J gene: TRBJ2-3; clone size: few; V gene: TRBV5-1; D gene: -
CDR3 protein: CASSAGEMRTEAFF; CDR3 DNA: TGTGCCAGCAGCGCAGGGGAAATGAGAACTGAAGCTTTCTTT; J gene: TRBJ1-1; clone size: -; V gene: TRBV13; D gene: -
CDR3 protein: CASSFAGSGANVLTF; CDR3 DNA: TGTGCCAGCAGCTTTGCAGGCTCTGGGGCCAACGTCCTGACTTTC; J gene: TRBJ2-6; clone size: -; V gene: TRBV7-9; D gene: -
CDR3 protein: CSVEDHYSRVEETQYF; CDR3 DNA: TGCAGCGTTGAAGATCACTATAGCAGGGTCGAGGAGACCCAGTACTTC; J gene: TRBJ2-5; clone size: -; V gene: TRBV29-1; D gene: -
CDR3 protein: CSVALGGYEQYF; CDR3 DNA: TGCAGCGTTGCGTTAGGGGGTTACGAGCAGTACTTC; J gene: TRBJ2-7; clone size: -; V gene: TRBV29-1; D gene: -